This T cell receptor (beta chain) is from a study of cytomegalovirus exposure and HLA in healthy donors. Study outcomes and limitations: CMV serostatus was the only immune exposure information that was available. Reported performance of the classifier showed diagnosis of cytomegalovirus status with high specificity and sensitivity. In a later analysis, compared with equally common non-associated chains, HLA-associated beta chains were more expanded.

Germline CDR1 LNHDA, CDR2 SQIVND (reference sequence). CDR3 length equals 11 residues. This clone appeared once. Its target is unknown. At one of its ends the junction is not consistent with the germline gene, which may arise from a read error. The PCR had 60 Vbeta and 13 Jbeta primers. The assay was immunoSEQ multiplex PCR, and TCRdb's table has in-frame clones only and misses some. The sample holds roughly 130,000 clones, over 60% seen once. The clonotype comes from a male donor in good health and CMV-seropositive. The chain uses TRBV19 and TRBJ2-4, with D maybe TRBD1 (6 bases). The material sequenced was PBMCs. CDR3 protein: CASSSWDTLGF. DNA for the CDR3: TGTGCCAGTAGTAGCTGGGACACCCTGGGCTTC. Full variable domain (remainder filled in from reference TRBV19 and TRBJ2-4): DGGITQSPKYLFRKEGQNVTLSCEQNLNHDAMYWYRQDPGQGLRLIYYSQIVNDFQKGDIAEGYSVSREKKESFPLTVTSAQKNPTAFYLCASSSWDTLGFGAGTRLSVL.